This T cell receptor beta chain was obtained from a study of blood T cells in healthy people across ages. Combining a sample-barcoded 5' primer with a J-beta primer mix, a second PCR ran for 7 to 11 cycles. Via MiXCR, TCRdb re-called the 5' RACE reads, giving one row per CDR3 protein. The sample contains around 1.1 million distinct CDR3 sequences, 35% to 45% of which appear only once. The V and J ends lost 3 bases and 7 bases respectively, with 12 bases between them. The CDR3 contains 14 residues. This chain connects TRBV12-3 or TRBV12-4 to TRBJ2-2; TRBD1 might be the D (5 bases). The TCR sequence derives from a man in his late teens or twenties in good health. Material for sequencing was blood. This CDR3 is CASSFTGRGGELFF. CDR3 coding DNA: TGTGCCAGCAGTTTCACAGGAAGGGGCGGGGAGCTGTTTTTT.